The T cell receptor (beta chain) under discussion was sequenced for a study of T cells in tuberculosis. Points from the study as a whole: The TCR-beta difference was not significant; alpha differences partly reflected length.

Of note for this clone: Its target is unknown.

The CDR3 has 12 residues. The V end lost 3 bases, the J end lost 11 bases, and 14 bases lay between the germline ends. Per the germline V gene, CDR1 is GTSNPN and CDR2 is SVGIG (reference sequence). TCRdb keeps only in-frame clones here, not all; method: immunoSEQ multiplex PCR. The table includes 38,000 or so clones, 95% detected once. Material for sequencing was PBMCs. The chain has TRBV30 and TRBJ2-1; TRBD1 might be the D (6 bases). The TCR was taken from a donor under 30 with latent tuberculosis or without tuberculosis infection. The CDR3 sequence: CAWSEQRDKQFF. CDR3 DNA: TGTGCCTGGAGCGAGCAAAGGGACAAGCAGTTCTTC.